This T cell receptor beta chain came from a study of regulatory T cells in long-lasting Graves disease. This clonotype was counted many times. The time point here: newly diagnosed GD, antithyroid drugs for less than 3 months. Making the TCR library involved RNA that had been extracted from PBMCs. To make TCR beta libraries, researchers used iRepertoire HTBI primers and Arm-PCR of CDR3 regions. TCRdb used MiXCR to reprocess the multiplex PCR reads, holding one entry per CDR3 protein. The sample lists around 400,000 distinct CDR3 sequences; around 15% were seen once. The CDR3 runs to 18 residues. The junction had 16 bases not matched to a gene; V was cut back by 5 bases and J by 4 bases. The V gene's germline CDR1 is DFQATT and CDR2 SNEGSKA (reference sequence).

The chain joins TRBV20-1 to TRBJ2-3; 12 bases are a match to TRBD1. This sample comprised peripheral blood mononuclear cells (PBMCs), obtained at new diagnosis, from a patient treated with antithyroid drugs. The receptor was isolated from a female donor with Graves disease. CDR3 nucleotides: TGCAGTGCTCCGCCGGGACAGGGGGCAGGAATGTCCGCAGATACGCAGTATTTT. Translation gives CSAPPGQGAGMSADTQYF.